This TCR beta chain was captured by sequencing in a study of OX40 agonist ivuxolimab in advanced cancers. In the study overall: It was permissible to have had prior anti-PD-1, anti-PD-L1 or anti-CTLA-4 therapy, and approximately 40% had some.

This clone turned up a few times. Systemic immunosuppression or autoimmune disease history was grounds to exclude patients. TCRdb keeps only in-frame clones here, not all; method: immunoSEQ multiplex PCR. The sample records 99,000 or so clones, roughly nine tenths being singletons. This specimen was CD4+ or CD8+ T cells sorted from blood, taken in a trial of the OX40 agonist ivuxolimab. The TCR was taken from an adult with an advanced solid tumor such as melanoma, head and neck, liver or kidney cancer.

Here the CDR3 reads CASSYLGQGNEKLFF. The CDR3 nucleotides are TGTGCCAGCAGTTACCTGGGACAGGGTAATGAAAAACTGTTTTTT. The chain couples TRBV6-5 to TRBJ1-4; 9 bases fit TRBD1. Germline CDR1 MNHEY, CDR2 SVGAGI. The trim removed 2 bases at V and 4 bases at J, leaving 2 bases unmatched. This CDR3 has 15 residues.